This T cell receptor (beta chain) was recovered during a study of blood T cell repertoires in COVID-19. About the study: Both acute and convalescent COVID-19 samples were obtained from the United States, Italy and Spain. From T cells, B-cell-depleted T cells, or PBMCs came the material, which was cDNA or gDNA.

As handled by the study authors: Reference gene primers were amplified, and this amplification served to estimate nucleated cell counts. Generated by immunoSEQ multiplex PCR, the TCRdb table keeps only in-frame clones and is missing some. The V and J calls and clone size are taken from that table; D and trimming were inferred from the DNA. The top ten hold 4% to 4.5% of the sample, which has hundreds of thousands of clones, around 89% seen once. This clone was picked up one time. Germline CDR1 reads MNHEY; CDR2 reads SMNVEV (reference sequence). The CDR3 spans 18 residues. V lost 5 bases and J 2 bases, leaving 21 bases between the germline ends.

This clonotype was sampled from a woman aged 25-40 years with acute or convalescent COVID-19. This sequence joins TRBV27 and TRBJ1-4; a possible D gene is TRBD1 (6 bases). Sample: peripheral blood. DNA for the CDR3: TGTGCCAGCAGTCAGCGACTACAGGGAAGGGGCACTAATGAAAAACTGTTTTTT. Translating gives CASSQRLQGRGTNEKLFF.